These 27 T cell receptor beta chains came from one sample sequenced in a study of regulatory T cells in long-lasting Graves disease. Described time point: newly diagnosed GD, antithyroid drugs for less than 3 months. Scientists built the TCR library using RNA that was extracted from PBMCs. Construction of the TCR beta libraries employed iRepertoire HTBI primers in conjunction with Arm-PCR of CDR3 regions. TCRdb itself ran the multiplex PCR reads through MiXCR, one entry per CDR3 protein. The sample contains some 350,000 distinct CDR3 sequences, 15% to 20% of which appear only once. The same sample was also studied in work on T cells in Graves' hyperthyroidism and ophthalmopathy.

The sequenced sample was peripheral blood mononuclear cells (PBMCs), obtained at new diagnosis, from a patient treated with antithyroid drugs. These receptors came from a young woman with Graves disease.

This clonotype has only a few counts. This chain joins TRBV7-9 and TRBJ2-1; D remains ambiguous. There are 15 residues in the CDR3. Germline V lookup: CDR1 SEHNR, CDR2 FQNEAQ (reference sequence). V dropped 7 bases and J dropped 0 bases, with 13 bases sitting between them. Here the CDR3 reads CASIPPSNSYNEQFF. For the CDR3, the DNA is TGTGCCAGCATCCCCCCGAGCAACTCCTACAATGAGCAGTTCTTC. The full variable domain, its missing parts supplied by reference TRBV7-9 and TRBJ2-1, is DTGVSQNPRHKITKRGQNVTFRCDPISEHNRLYWYRQTLGQGPEFLTYFQNEAQLEKSRLLSDRFSAERPKGSFSTLEIQRTEQGDSAMYLCASIPPSNSYNEQFFGPGTRLTVL.

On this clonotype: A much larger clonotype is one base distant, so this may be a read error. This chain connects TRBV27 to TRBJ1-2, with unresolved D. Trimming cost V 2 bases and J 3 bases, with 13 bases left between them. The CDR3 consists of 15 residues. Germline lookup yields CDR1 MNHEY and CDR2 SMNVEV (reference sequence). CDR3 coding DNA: TGTGCCAGCAGTTTAACCGCCGGAGGGTACTATGGCTACACCTTC. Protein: CASSLTAGGYYGYTF.

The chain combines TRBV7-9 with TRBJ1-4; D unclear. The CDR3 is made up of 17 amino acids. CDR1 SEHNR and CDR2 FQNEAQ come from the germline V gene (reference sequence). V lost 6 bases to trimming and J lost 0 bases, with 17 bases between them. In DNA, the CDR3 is TGTGCCAGCAGTCCGCTGCGGGTGCCGACAACTAATGAAAAACTGTTTTTT. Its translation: CASSPLRVPTTNEKLFF.

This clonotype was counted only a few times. The CDR3 loop reads CAVWGHTGELFF. CDR3 nucleotide sequence: TGTGCTGTATGGGGTCACACCGGGGAGCTGTTTTTT. This chain links TRBV7-9 with TRBJ2-2; D remains unclear. This CDR3 has 12 amino acids. Germline CDR1 SEHNR, CDR2 FQNEAQ (reference sequence).

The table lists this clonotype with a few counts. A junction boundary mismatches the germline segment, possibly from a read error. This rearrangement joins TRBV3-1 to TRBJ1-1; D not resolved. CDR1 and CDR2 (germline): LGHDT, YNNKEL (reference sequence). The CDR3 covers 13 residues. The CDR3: CASSQVKNTEAVF. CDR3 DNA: TGTGCCAGCAGCCAAGTTAAGAACACTGAAGCTGTCTTT.

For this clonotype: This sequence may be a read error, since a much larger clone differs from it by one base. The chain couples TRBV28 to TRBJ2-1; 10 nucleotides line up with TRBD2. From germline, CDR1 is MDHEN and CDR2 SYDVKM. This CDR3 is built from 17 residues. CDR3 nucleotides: TGTGCCAGCAGTTTTATAGCGGGAGGTACCTACTACAGTGAGCAGTTCTTC. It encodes CASSFIAGGTYYSEQFF.

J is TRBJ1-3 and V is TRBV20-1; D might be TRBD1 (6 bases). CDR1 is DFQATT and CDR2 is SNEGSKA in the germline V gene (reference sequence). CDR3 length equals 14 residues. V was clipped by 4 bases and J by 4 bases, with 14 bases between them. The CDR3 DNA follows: TGCAGTGCTAAAAAGGGGGGGATAGGAAACACCATATATTTT. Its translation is CSAKKGGIGNTIYF.

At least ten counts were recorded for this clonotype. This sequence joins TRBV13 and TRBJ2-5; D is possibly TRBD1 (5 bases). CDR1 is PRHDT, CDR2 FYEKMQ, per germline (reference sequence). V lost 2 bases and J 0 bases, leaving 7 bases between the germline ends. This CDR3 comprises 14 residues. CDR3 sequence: CASSLKGDQETQYF. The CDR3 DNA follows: TGTGCCAGCAGCTTAAAAGGGGACCAAGAGACCCAGTACTTC.

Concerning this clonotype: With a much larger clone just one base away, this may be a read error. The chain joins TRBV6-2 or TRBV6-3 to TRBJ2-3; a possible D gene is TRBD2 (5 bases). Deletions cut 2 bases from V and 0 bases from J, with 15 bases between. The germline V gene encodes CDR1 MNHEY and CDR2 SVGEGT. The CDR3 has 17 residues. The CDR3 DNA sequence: TGTGCCAGCAGTTACCAATGTACGTGGACTAGCACAGATACGCAGTATTTT. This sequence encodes CASSYQCTWTSTDTQYF.

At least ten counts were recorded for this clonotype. For the CDR3, the DNA is TGTGCCAGCAGGGGACTAGCGGGAGGGGATACGCAGTATTTT. Amino acid sequence: CASRGLAGGDTQYF. The chain joins TRBV27 to TRBJ2-3; TRBD2 agrees at 16 bases. The V gene's germline CDR1 is MNHEY and CDR2 SMNVEV (reference sequence). Trimming cost V 6 bases and J 6 bases; bases outside gene matches: 0. This CDR3 is built from 14 residues.

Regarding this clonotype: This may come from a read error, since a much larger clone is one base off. CDR3 loop: CAISDSRSYEQYF. Written as DNA, the CDR3 is TGTGCCATCAGTGATAGTCGTTCCTACGAGCAGTACTTC. The rearrangement joins TRBV10-3 to TRBJ2-7; D not resolved. Per the germline V gene, CDR1 is ENHRY and CDR2 is SYGVKD. Trimming removed 3 bases at V and 1 base at J, with 7 bases between. The CDR3 is 13 amino acids.

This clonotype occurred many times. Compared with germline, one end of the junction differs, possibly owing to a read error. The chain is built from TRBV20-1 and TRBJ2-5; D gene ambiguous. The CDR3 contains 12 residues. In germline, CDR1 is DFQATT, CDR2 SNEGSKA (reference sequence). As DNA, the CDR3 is TGCAGTGCTAGAGGCTACCAGGAGACCCAGTACTTC. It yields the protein CSARGYQETQYF.

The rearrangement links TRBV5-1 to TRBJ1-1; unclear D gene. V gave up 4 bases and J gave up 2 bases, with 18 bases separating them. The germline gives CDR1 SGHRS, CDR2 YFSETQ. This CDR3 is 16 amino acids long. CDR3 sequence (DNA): TGCGCCAGCAGCCCCGGGTCAATGGGATACAACACTGAAGCTTTCTTT. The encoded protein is CASSPGSMGYNTEAFF.

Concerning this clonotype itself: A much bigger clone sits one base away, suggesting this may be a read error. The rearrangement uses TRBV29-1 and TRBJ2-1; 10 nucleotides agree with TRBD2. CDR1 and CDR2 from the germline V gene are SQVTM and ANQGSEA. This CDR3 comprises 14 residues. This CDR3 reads CSVAGAGGPNEQLF. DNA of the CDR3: TGCAGCGTTGCGGGAGCGGGAGGGCCGAATGAGCAGCTCTTC.

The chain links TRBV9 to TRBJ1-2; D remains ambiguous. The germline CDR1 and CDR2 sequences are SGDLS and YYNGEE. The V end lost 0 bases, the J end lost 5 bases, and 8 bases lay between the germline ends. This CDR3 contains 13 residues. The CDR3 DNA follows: TGTGCCAGCAGCGTAGAATCACGATATGGCTACACCTTC. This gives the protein CASSVESRYGYTF.

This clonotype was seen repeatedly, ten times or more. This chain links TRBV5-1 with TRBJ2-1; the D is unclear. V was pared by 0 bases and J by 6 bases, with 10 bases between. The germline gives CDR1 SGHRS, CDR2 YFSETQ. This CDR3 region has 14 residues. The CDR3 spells CASSLGGPSNEQFF. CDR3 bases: TGCGCCAGCAGCTTGGGAGGCCCGTCCAATGAGCAGTTCTTC.

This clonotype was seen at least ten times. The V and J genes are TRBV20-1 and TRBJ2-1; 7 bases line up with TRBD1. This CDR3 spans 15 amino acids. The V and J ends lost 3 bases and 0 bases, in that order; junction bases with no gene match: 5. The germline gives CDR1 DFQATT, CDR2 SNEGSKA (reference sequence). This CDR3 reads CSASPAGGSYNEQFF. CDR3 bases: TGCAGTGCTAGCCCCGCAGGGGGCTCCTACAATGAGCAGTTCTTC.

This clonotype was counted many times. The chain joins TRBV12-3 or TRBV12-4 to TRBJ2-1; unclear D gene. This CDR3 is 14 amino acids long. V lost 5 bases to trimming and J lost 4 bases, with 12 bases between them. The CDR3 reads CASSLRLGYNEQFF. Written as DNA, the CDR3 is TGTGCCAGCAGTCTCCGACTTGGGTACAATGAGCAGTTCTTC.

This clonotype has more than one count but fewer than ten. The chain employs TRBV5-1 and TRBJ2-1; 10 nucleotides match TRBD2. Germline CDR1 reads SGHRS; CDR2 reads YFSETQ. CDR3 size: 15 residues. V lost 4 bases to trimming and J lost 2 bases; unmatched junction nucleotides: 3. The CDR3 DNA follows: TGCGCCAGCAGCCCCGGGACTAGCGCCTACAATGAGCAGTTCTTC. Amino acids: CASSPGTSAYNEQFF.

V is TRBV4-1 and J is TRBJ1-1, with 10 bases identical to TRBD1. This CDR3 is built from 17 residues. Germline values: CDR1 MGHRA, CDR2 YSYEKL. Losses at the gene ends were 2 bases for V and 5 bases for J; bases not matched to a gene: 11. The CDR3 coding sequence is TGCGCCAGCAGCCAAACATGGGACAGGGGTCAACGAACTGAAGCTTTCTTT. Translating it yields CASSQTWDRGQRTEAFF.

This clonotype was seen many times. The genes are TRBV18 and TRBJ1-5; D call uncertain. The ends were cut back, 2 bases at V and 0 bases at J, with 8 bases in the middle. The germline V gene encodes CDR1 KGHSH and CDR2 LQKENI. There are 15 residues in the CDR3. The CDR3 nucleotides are TGTGCCAGCTCACCATCTCTAGATAGCAATCAGCCCCAGCATTTT. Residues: CASSPSLDSNQPQHF.

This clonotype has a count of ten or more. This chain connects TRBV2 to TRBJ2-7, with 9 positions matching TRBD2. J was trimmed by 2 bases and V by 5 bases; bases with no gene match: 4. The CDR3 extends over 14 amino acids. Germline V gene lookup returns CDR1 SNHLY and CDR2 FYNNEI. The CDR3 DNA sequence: TGTGCCAGCAGTCAGACTAGCGGTACCTACGAGCAGTACTTC. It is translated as CASSQTSGTYEQYF.

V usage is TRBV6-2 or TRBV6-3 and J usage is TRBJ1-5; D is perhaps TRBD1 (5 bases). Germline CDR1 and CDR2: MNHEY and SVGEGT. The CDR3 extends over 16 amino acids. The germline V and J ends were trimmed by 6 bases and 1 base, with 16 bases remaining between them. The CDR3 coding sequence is TGTGCCAGCAGCGCCCGGGACCTCGGAAGCAATCAGCCCCAGCATTTT. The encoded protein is CASSARDLGSNQPQHF.

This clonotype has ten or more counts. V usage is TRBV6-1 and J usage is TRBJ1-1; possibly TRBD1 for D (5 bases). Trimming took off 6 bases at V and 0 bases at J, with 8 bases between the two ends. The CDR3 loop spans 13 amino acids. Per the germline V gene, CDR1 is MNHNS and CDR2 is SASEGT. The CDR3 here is CASRPGMNTEAFF. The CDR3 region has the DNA TGTGCCAGCAGACCAGGGATGAACACTGAAGCTTTCTTT.

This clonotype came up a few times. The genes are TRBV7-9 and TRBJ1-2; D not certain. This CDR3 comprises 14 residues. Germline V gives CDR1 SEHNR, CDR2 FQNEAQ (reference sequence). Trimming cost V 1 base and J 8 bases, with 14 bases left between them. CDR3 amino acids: CASSLVPDRTGYTF. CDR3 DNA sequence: TGTGCCAGCAGCTTAGTACCGGACCGCACGGGCTACACCTTC.

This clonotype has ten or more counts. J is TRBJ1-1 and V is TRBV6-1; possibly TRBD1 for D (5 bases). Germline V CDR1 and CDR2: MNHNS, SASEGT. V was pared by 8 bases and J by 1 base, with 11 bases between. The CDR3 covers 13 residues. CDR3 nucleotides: TGTGCCAGCGGTCGGACAAAGAACACTGAAGCTTTCTTT. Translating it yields CASGRTKNTEAFF.

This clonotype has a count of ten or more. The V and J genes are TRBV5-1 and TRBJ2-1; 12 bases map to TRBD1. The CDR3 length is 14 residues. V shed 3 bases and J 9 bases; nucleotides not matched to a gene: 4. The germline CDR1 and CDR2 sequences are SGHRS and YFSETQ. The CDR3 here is CASSSGTGGVEQFF. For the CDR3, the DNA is TGCGCCAGCAGCTCGGGGACAGGGGGCGTTGAGCAGTTCTTC. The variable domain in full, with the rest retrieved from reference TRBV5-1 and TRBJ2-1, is KAGVTQTPRYLIKTRGQQVTLSCSPISGHRSVSWYQQTPGQGLQFLFEYFSETQRNKGNFPGRFSGRQFSNSRSEMNVSTLELGDSALYLCASSSGTGGVEQFFGPGTRLTVL.